The entry that follows covers one T cell receptor beta chain sequence. Its antigen is unidentified. The record originates from a study of T cell responses to AZD1222 COVID-19 vaccine. Study-wide points: Most donors were white British, females outnumbered males, and clonal diversity was possibly underestimated. As reported, nearly half of all spike-specific TCRs target variant regions that are unmutated.

TCRdb's table, derived via immunoSEQ multiplex PCR, lists solely in-frame clones and lacks some. Altogether just under 90,000 clones are present, roughly 88% being singletons, with the ten largest covering about a tenth. This TCR derives from an adult in good health. Sequences were derived from peripheral blood, sampled on day 0 of MenACWY control vaccination.

CDR3 protein: CASSQDGTTKTFF. The CDR3 DNA sequence: TGCGCCAGCAGCCAAGACGGGACAACGAAAACTTTCTTT. The chain couples TRBV4-1 to TRBJ1-1; D possibly corresponds to TRBD1 (6 bases). The CDR3 runs 13 residues. Trimming removed 0 bases at V and 12 bases at J, with 14 bases between. Germline V gene data show CDR1 as MGHRA and CDR2 as YSYEKL.